What follows are 30 T cell receptor beta chains derived from one specimen sequenced in a study of blood T cell repertoires in COVID-19. Sequencing was performed with immunoSEQ multiplex PCR; in TCRdb, only in-frame clones are kept and a portion is missing. This table has roughly 65,000 clones, around 85% appearing once. The sample taken for sequencing was peripheral blood. The receptors here all came from a woman older than 75 with active or convalescent COVID-19.

V and J are TRBV5-1 and TRBJ2-1; 11 bases align to TRBD2. V dropped 3 bases and J dropped 9; count of bases not matched to a gene: 14. CDR3 length: 17 residues. Germline CDR1 SGHRS, CDR2 YFSETQ. The CDR3 region has the DNA TGCGCCAGCAGCTCCCGTCTTAGCGGGGGGGGCGGAGCTGAGCAGTTCTTC. Translated: CASSSRLSGGGGAEQFF.

The chain has TRBV7-2 and TRBJ1-6, with 10 positions matching TRBD1. J gave up 7 bases and V 2 bases, and 2 bases lay outside the gene matches. From germline, CDR1 is SGHTA and CDR2 FQGNSA. The length of the CDR3 is 15 residues. The CDR3 spells CASSLRTGGNSPLHF. The CDR3 DNA follows: TGTGCCAGCAGCTTAAGGACAGGGGGGAATTCACCCCTCCACTTT.

This chain connects TRBV4-3 to TRBJ1-2; 7 bases fit TRBD1. The trim removed 2 bases at V and 4 bases at J, leaving 4 bases unmatched. The CDR3 runs 14 residues. Germline V gene lookup returns CDR1 LGHNA and CDR2 YSLEER. CDR3 loop: CASSQTGERYGYTF. The CDR3 DNA reads as TGCGCCAGCAGCCAAACAGGGGAACGCTATGGCTACACCTTC.

The rearrangement uses TRBV7-2 and TRBJ1-1; D gene uncertain. CDR1 is SGHTA and CDR2 is FQGNSA in the germline V gene. Trimming left V 1 base short and J 8 bases short, with 17 bases between. The CDR3 spans 15 residues. CDR3 sequence reads: CASSLVQPATGEAFF. The DNA for the CDR3 is TGTGCCAGCAGCTTAGTACAGCCGGCTACTGGGGAAGCTTTCTTT.

The gene calls are TRBV3-1 (or the pseudogene TRBV3-2) and TRBJ1-3; TRBD1 is a possible D gene (5 bases). Germline values: CDR1 LGHDT, CDR2 YNNKEL (reference sequence). V lost 0 bases, J lost 0 bases, and 9 bases lay in between. CDR3 size: 16 residues. The CDR3 DNA follows: TGTGCCAGCAGCCAAGAACAGGCATACTCTGGAAACACCATATATTTT. Amino acid sequence: CASSQEQAYSGNTIYF.

This clone showed up just a few times. The V gene is TRBV19, the J gene TRBJ1-5, with 7 nucleotides matching TRBD1. CDR3 size: 14 residues. Germline V gene data show CDR1 as LNHDA and CDR2 as SQIVND (reference sequence). V was pared by 6 bases and J by 5 bases, with 7 bases of the junction left unmatched. CDR3 loop: CASRPYRGDQPQHF. The CDR3 DNA follows: TGTGCCAGTAGACCCTACAGGGGTGATCAGCCCCAGCATTTT.

In this sample, this clone turned up once. The J gene is TRBJ1-1, the V gene TRBV7-6; no reliable D call. CDR1 is SGHVS, CDR2 FNYEAQ, per germline. This CDR3 is built from 14 residues. V was trimmed by 5 bases and J by 8 bases, leaving 18 bases between them. The CDR3 protein is CASSRLTRDSEAFF. Here the CDR3 DNA reads TGTGCCAGCAGCCGTCTCACCCGGGATTCCGAAGCTTTCTTT.

The chain uses TRBV18 and TRBJ1-1; D gene unclear. Trimming stripped 3 bases from V and 2 bases from J, with 4 bases between. This CDR3 is built from 12 residues. Germline CDR1 KGHSH, CDR2 LQKENI. The CDR3 is CASSPYNTEAFF. In nucleotides, the CDR3 is TGTGCCAGCTCACCCTACAACACTGAAGCTTTCTTT.

This chain connects TRBV5-3 to TRBJ2-3; the match to TRBD2 covers 9 bases. TRBV5-3 belongs to the ORF category, with a function that is uncertain. The CDR3 has 17 residues. V trimming: 3 bases; J trimming: 0 bases; junction bases outside the gene matches: 8. CDR3 protein: CARSWGIAGASTDTQYF. CDR3 DNA: TGTGCCAGAAGCTGGGGTATAGCGGGGGCCAGCACAGATACGCAGTATTTT.

This clone was found once. This chain joins TRBV4-2 and TRBJ2-5; TRBD2 might be the D (7 bases). Germline CDR1 and CDR2: LGHNA and YNFKEQ. Trimming took 4 bases from V and 4 from J, leaving 10 bases between them. The CDR3 totals 13 residues. CDR3 coding DNA: TGTGCCAGCAGCCCGGGGGGCCGAGAGACCCAGTACTTC. It yields the protein CASSPGGRETQYF.

This sequence joins TRBV11-3 and TRBJ2-1, with TRBD1 identical over 7 bases. CDR3 size: 16 residues. J was trimmed by 5 bases and V by 4 bases; bases with no gene match: 11. The germline CDR1 and CDR2 sequences are SGHNT and YENEEA. CDR3 sequence: CASSSGQITLDNEQFF. The DNA for the CDR3 is TGTGCCAGCAGCTCGGGACAGATCACGCTCGACAATGAGCAGTTCTTC.

The chain carries TRBV5-3 and TRBJ1-1; 7 bases map to TRBD1. TRBV5-3 is annotated as an ORF whose role is uncertain. V lost 6 bases, J lost 2 bases, and 16 bases stayed unmatched. This CDR3 is 17 amino acids long. CDR3 sequence reads: CARTPRQGGSFNTEAFF. DNA for the CDR3: TGTGCCAGAACGCCCCGACAGGGTGGTTCCTTCAACACTGAAGCTTTCTTT.

The chain employs TRBV18 and TRBJ2-2; a possible D gene is TRBD2 (6 bases). The germline V gene encodes CDR1 KGHSH and CDR2 LQKENI. Between the trimmed V and J ends, which lost 1 base and 0 bases, there was a span of 9 bases. The CDR3 has 16 residues. The DNA of the CDR3 is TGTGCCAGCTCACCACAAACGGGAGCGAACACCGGGGAGCTGTTTTTT. Its translation: CASSPQTGANTGELFF.

The chain carries TRBV9 and TRBJ2-2; 13 nucleotides line up with TRBD2. Germline-derived CDR1 and CDR2 are SGDLS and YYNGEE. This CDR3 has 18 residues. V lost 3 bases, J lost 5 bases, and 10 bases stayed unmatched. In DNA form, the CDR3 reads TGTGCCAGCAGCGAGGCCACTAGCGGGGGGGCCAGAACCGGGGAGCTGTTTTTT. Translated: CASSEATSGGARTGELFF. The full variable domain, its missing parts supplied by reference TRBV9 and TRBJ2-2, is DSGVTQTPKHLITATGQRVTLRCSPRSGDLSVYWYQQSLDQGLQFLIQYYNGEERAKGNILERFSAQQFPDLHSELNLSSLELGDSALYFCASSEATSGGARTGELFFGEGSRLTVL.

The chain links TRBV6-6 to TRBJ1-2; TRBD1 matches at 7 bases. Trimming at V came to 2 bases and at J to 9 bases, leaving 12 bases not matched to a gene. Germline values: CDR1 MNHNY, CDR2 SVGAGI (reference sequence). The CDR3 runs to 15 residues. CDR3 loop: CASSYPDRPALSYTF. CDR3 nucleotides: TGTGCCAGCAGTTACCCGGACAGGCCCGCCTTGAGCTACACCTTC.

This chain joins TRBV7-3 and TRBJ2-3, with 9 bases aligning to TRBD1. The germline V gene encodes CDR1 SGHTA and CDR2 FQGTGA. J lost 4 bases, V lost 5 bases, and 4 bases had no gene match. The CDR3 is 14 residues long. CDR3 DNA sequence: TGTGCCAGCAGCCCGGACAGGGGCCCAGATACGCAGTATTTT. This codes for CASSPDRGPDTQYF.

The rearrangement links TRBV6-6 to TRBJ2-1, with 11 bases aligning to TRBD2. This CDR3 spans 16 amino acids. The V gene's germline CDR1 is MNHNY and CDR2 SVGAGI (reference sequence). J was trimmed by 8 bases and V by 3 bases; bases with no gene match: 9. This CDR3 is CASSYGLAGGRDEQFF. DNA of the CDR3: TGTGCCAGCAGTTATGGGCTAGCGGGGGGCAGGGATGAGCAGTTCTTC.

This clone was seen a handful of times. J is TRBJ1-2 and V is TRBV3-1 (or the pseudogene TRBV3-2); possibly TRBD1 for D (6 bases). From germline, CDR1 is LGHDT and CDR2 YNNKEL (reference sequence). The CDR3 has 14 amino acids. V lost 0 bases and J lost 2, with 7 bases in between. The CDR3: CASSQDTGNYGYTF. In DNA form, the CDR3 reads TGTGCCAGCAGCCAAGATACAGGGAACTATGGCTACACCTTC.

J is TRBJ1-1 and V is TRBV6-5, with D unclear. Germline CDR1 and CDR2: MNHEY and SVGAGI. Trimming stripped 2 bases from V and 1 base from J, with 2 bases between. This CDR3 region has 12 residues. CDR3 amino acids: CASSYRNTEAFF. CDR3 coding DNA: TGTGCCAGCAGTTACCGGAACACTGAAGCTTTCTTT.

The gene calls are TRBV6-1 and TRBJ2-5; D is possibly TRBD2 (6 bases). The V and J ends lost 2 bases and 0 bases respectively, with 13 bases between them. Germline V CDR1 and CDR2: MNHNS, SASEGT. The CDR3 totals 16 residues. DNA of the CDR3: TGTGCCAGCAGTGAACTATGGGGGGACTACCAAGAGACCCAGTACTTC. This codes for CASSELWGDYQETQYF.

V usage is TRBV12-5 and J usage is TRBJ2-3, with D possibly TRBD1 on 7 matching bases. Germline loops: CDR1 LGHNT, CDR2 FRNRAP. The CDR3 is 14 amino acids. Deletions cut 7 bases from V and 4 bases from J, with 15 bases between. CDR3 sequence reads: CASDRPRGADTQYF. CDR3 in DNA: TGTGCTAGTGACCGGCCCAGGGGGGCAGATACGCAGTATTTT.

CDR3 in DNA: TGTGCCAGCAGCTTAGGGACAAATCAGCCCCAGCATTTT. As protein: CASSLGTNQPQHF. The chain links TRBV7-9 to TRBJ1-5; weak D call: TRBD1 (5 bases). The length of the CDR3 is 13 residues. Trimming shortened V by 1 base and J by 4 bases, and 5 bases separated the two germline ends. Germline V gene lookup returns CDR1 SEHNR and CDR2 FQNEAQ (reference sequence).

The V call is TRBV5-8, the J call TRBJ2-7; 7 nucleotides match TRBD1. After removal of 2 bases from V and 1 base from J, the junction contained 6 bases not matched to a gene. This CDR3 comprises 15 residues. Germline lookup yields CDR1 SGHTS and CDR2 YDEGEE. In DNA form, the CDR3 reads TGTGCCAGCAGCTTCCTTAACAGGGGATCCTACGAGCAGTACTTC. Translation gives CASSFLNRGSYEQYF.

The chain has TRBV18 and TRBJ2-7, with D possibly matching TRBD1 (6 bases). There are 17 residues in the CDR3. CDR1 KGHSH and CDR2 LQKENI come from the germline V gene. V was shortened by 1 base and J by 1 base, with 17 bases between the two germline ends. The CDR3 region has the DNA TGTGCCAGCTCACCACTAAGTCTGACCGGGACATCCTACGAGCAGTACTTC. Translating it yields CASSPLSLTGTSYEQYF.

The chain joins TRBV7-2 to TRBJ1-2; no clear D gene. Germline lookup yields CDR1 SGHTA and CDR2 FQGNSA. Trimming removed 0 bases from V and 4 bases from J, with 21 bases in between. This CDR3 contains 18 residues. The chain's CDR3 is CASSLATNSARWVYGYTF. CDR3 in DNA: TGTGCCAGCAGCTTAGCGACTAATAGCGCCAGGTGGGTCTATGGCTACACCTTC.

The chain employs TRBV12-3 or TRBV12-4 and TRBJ1-6, with TRBD1 as a possible D gene (6 bases). The V end lost 7 bases, the J end lost 8 bases, and 9 bases lay between the germline ends. The CDR3 spans 12 residues. CDR3 sequence: CASKSGDSPLHF. The CDR3, as DNA: TGTGCCAGCAAGTCAGGGGATTCACCCCTCCACTTT.

This clone occurred a few times. CDR3 loop: CASSEAGGPHEQFF. The CDR3 DNA reads as TGTGCCAGCAGTGAAGCGGGGGGGCCGCATGAGCAGTTCTTC. V and J are TRBV2 and TRBJ2-1; TRBD2 is a possible D gene (7 bases). Germline CDR1 is SNHLY and CDR2 is FYNNEI. Trimming removed 0 bases from V and 8 bases from J, with 11 bases in between. This CDR3 is 14 amino acids long.

V is TRBV7-2 and J is TRBJ1-5, with D hard to call. Trimming removed 1 base at V and 9 bases at J, with 13 bases between. The CDR3 is made up of 14 amino acids. From germline, CDR1 is SGHTA and CDR2 FQGNSA. CDR3 region: CASSLEGGPRPQHF. The CDR3 nucleotides are TGTGCCAGCAGCTTAGAGGGAGGCCCCCGGCCCCAGCATTTT.

The chain recombines TRBV5-5 with TRBJ1-4, with D hard to call. This CDR3 contains 12 residues. Trimming pared 4 bases from V and 8 bases from J, leaving 9 bases between. Looked up from germline, CDR1 is SGHKS and CDR2 is YYEKEE (reference sequence). In DNA, the CDR3 is TGTGCCAGCAGCCAGGATTCGGAAAAACTGTTTTTT. It translates to CASSQDSEKLFF. Full variable domain (rest looked up from reference TRBV5-5 and TRBJ1-4): DAGVTQSPTHLIKTRGQQVTLRCSPISGHKSVSWYQQVLGQGPQFIFQYYEKEERGRGNFPDRFSARQFPNYSSELNVNALLLGDSALYLCASSQDSEKLFFGSGTQLSVL.

This chain uses TRBV6-5 with TRBJ1-2; the D is unclear. Between the trimmed V and J ends, which lost 0 bases and 8 bases, there was a span of 16 bases. CDR3 length equals 15 residues. Per germline, CDR1 MNHEY and CDR2 SVGAGI. CDR3 bases: TGTGCCAGCAGTTACTCGGAGGGTAGCGCGAAAGGCTACACCTTC. This encodes CASSYSEGSAKGYTF.